This passage covers 23 T cell receptor beta chains from one sample sequenced in a study of cytomegalovirus exposure and HLA in healthy donors. The method was immunoSEQ multiplex PCR; TCRdb's version includes in-frame clones alone and lacks a portion of them. The table includes roughly 180,000 clones, roughly 86% detected once. What was sequenced was PBMCs. The receptors shown here come from a man under 40 in good health and CMV-seropositive.

This clone was seen a single time. The V call is TRBV7-2, the J call TRBJ1-1, with TRBD1 as a possible D gene (5 bases). The CDR3 length is 14 residues. Trimming left V 5 bases short and J 5 bases short, with 15 bases between. Per the germline V gene, CDR1 is SGHTA and CDR2 is FQGNSA. CDR3 bases: TGTGCCAGCAGCCGGGACCCTCGAGGGACTGAAGCTTTCTTT. This encodes CASSRDPRGTEAFF.

The chain employs TRBV6-5 and TRBJ2-1; maybe TRBD2 (5 bases). The CDR3 has 12 residues. Germline V CDR1 and CDR2: MNHEY, SVGAGI. Trimming stripped 6 bases from V and 7 bases from J, with 10 bases between. The CDR3 loop reads CASSRGSNEQFF. CDR3 sequence (DNA): TGTGCCAGCAGCCGAGGGTCAAATGAGCAGTTCTTC.

The chain couples TRBV10-1 to TRBJ1-3; tentative D call: TRBD1 (5 bases). V dropped 7 bases and J dropped 0 bases, with 13 bases sitting between them. CDR1 and CDR2 (germline): WNHNN, SYGVQD (reference sequence). There are 15 residues in the CDR3. The CDR3 sequence: CASMSGGGSGNTIYF. The CDR3 DNA reads TGCGCCAGCATGAGTGGGGGGGGCTCTGGAAACACCATATATTTT.

This chain connects TRBV29-1 to TRBJ2-5; maybe TRBD2 (6 bases). The CDR3 is made up of 15 amino acids. Trimming cost V 4 bases and J 0 bases, with 15 bases left between them. Germline CDR1 reads SQVTM; CDR2 reads ANQGSEA. The chain's CDR3 is CSVGVGSGYQETQYF. As DNA, the CDR3 is TGCAGCGTTGGTGTGGGTAGCGGATACCAAGAGACCCAGTACTTC.

The chain links TRBV2 to TRBJ2-5; no clear D gene. CDR3 size: 14 residues. The V end lost 3 bases, the J end lost 1 base, and 9 bases lay between the germline ends. CDR1 and CDR2 from the germline V gene are SNHLY and FYNNEI. CDR3 loop: CASSEITIQETQYF. The DNA for the CDR3 is TGTGCCAGCAGTGAGATTACCATCCAAGAGACCCAGTACTTC. Together with reference TRBV2 and TRBJ2-5, the CDR3 gives the full variable domain: EPEVTQTPSHQVTQMGQEVILRCVPISNHLYFYWYRQILGQKVEFLVSFYNNEISEKSEIFDDQFSVERPDGSNFTLKIRSTKLEDSAMYFCASSEITIQETQYFGPGTRLLVL.

The DNA of the CDR3 is TGTGCCAGCTCGCCTCGTGGGAGACAAGAGACCCAGTACTTC. Its protein is CASSPRGRQETQYF. The genes are TRBV28 and TRBJ2-5; maybe TRBD2 (5 bases). V lost 8 bases, J lost 2 bases, and 15 bases lay in between. The CDR3 has 14 amino acids. Germline V gene lookup returns CDR1 MDHEN and CDR2 SYDVKM. The whole variable domain, remainder taken from reference TRBV28 and TRBJ2-5, is DVKVTQSSRYLVKRTGEKVFLECVQDMDHENMFWYRQDPGLGLRLIYFSYDVKMKEKGDIPEGYSVSREKKERFSLILESASTNQTSMYLCASSPRGRQETQYFGPGTRLLVL.

V is TRBV2 and J is TRBJ2-5; 13 positions match TRBD2. Germline CDR1 reads SNHLY; CDR2 reads FYNNEI. Trimming took 7 bases from V and 5 from J; bases not matched to a gene: 25. The CDR3 loop spans 21 amino acids. Here the CDR3 reads CASNTPGQGVVLAGGGETQYF. DNA of the CDR3: TGTGCCAGCAACACTCCCGGACAGGGGGTTGTACTAGCGGGAGGGGGGGAGACCCAGTACTTC.

The chain uses TRBV29-1 and TRBJ2-1; 7 bases map to TRBD1. Looked up from germline, CDR1 is SQVTM and CDR2 is ANQGSEA. CDR3 size: 14 residues. The V and J ends lost 7 bases and 13 bases, in that order; junction bases with no gene match: 19. DNA for the CDR3: TGCAGCGCCCACCAGCAGGGGGACCTCCCGGTACAGTTCTTC. Residues: CSAHQQGDLPVQFF.

The rearrangement links TRBV11-2 to TRBJ2-3; no firm D call. The CDR3 extends over 14 amino acids. Germline-derived CDR1 and CDR2 are SGHAT and FQNNGV. The germline V and J ends were trimmed by 5 bases and 0 bases, with 9 bases remaining between them. CDR3 coding DNA: TGTGCCAGCAGCCGAACCACTAGCACAGATACGCAGTATTTT. The encoded protein is CASSRTTSTDTQYF.

The V call is TRBV28, the J call TRBJ1-5; 7 positions match TRBD1. The J segment lost 1 base and the V segment lost 3 bases, leaving 3 bases of the junction unmatched. CDR3 length: 15 residues. Germline CDR1 MDHEN, CDR2 SYDVKM. The CDR3 protein is CASSLLTGSNQPQHF. The CDR3 DNA is TGTGCCAGCAGTTTGTTGACAGGGAGCAATCAGCCCCAGCATTTT. The full variable domain, rest sourced from reference TRBV28 and TRBJ1-5, is DVKVTQSSRYLVKRTGEKVFLECVQDMDHENMFWYRQDPGLGLRLIYFSYDVKMKEKGDIPEGYSVSREKKERFSLILESASTNQTSMYLCASSLLTGSNQPQHFGDGTRLSIL.

The V call is TRBV5-1, the J call TRBJ2-2; 8 bases line up with TRBD1. Per the germline V gene, CDR1 is SGHRS and CDR2 is YFSETQ. This CDR3 is built from 16 residues. The V segment lost 1 base and the J segment 5 bases; nucleotides outside the gene matches: 7. As DNA, the CDR3 is TGCGCCAGCAGCTTGTGGGCAGGGGGCACGACCGGGGAGCTGTTTTTT. This sequence encodes CASSLWAGGTTGELFF. The entire variable domain, with the rest obtained from reference TRBV5-1 and TRBJ2-2, is as follows: KAGVTQTPRYLIKTRGQQVTLSCSPISGHRSVSWYQQTPGQGLQFLFEYFSETQRNKGNFPGRFSGRQFSNSRSEMNVSTLELGDSALYLCASSLWAGGTTGELFFGEGSRLTVL.

The chain couples TRBV18 to TRBJ1-4; no clear D gene. This CDR3 contains 12 residues. V was cut by 1 base and J by 6 bases, with 3 bases left in between. Germline V lookup: CDR1 KGHSH, CDR2 LQKENI. The CDR3 DNA reads as TGTGCCAGCTCACCACGCGATGAAAAACTGTTTTTT. Protein sequence: CASSPRDEKLFF.

This clone was observed a few times. The chain uses TRBV9 and TRBJ1-3; TRBD1 matches at 10 bases. Trimming took 4 bases from V and 9 from J; bases not matched to a gene: 10. Germline CDR1 is SGDLS and CDR2 is YYNGEE. There are 15 residues in the CDR3. DNA of the CDR3: TGTGCCAGCAGCTTACGGACAGGGGGAGTGGGCACCATATATTTT. This gives the protein CASSLRTGGVGTIYF.

This clone was detected a few times. This chain uses TRBV6-5 with TRBJ2-7; TRBD2 is a possible D gene (6 bases). The germline V gene encodes CDR1 MNHEY and CDR2 SVGAGI. V gave up 10 bases and J gave up 1 base, with 11 bases separating them. CDR3 length: 12 amino acids. The CDR3 DNA sequence: TGTGCCACGCGCGGGGCATCCTACGAGCAGTACTTC. Translated: CATRGASYEQYF.

The genes are TRBV19 and TRBJ1-5; 8 bases line up with TRBD1. CDR1 is LNHDA, CDR2 SQIVND, per germline (reference sequence). The CDR3 has 15 residues. With V trimmed by 5 bases and J by 6 bases, 9 bases remained unmatched. The CDR3 protein is CASSFGQGMGQPQHF. The CDR3 DNA reads TGTGCCAGTAGTTTCGGACAGGGAATGGGTCAGCCCCAGCATTTT.

The chain has TRBV5-1 and TRBJ2-7, with 9 bases that match TRBD2. Trimming at V came to 0 bases and at J to 1 base, leaving 2 bases not matched to a gene. CDR3 length equals 15 residues. Germline CDR1 SGHRS, CDR2 YFSETQ. CDR3 sequence reads: CASSLGGRASYEQYF. In DNA, the CDR3 is TGCGCCAGCAGCTTGGGCGGGAGGGCTTCCTACGAGCAGTACTTC. The whole variable domain, filled in from reference TRBV5-1 and TRBJ2-7, reads KAGVTQTPRYLIKTRGQQVTLSCSPISGHRSVSWYQQTPGQGLQFLFEYFSETQRNKGNFPGRFSGRQFSNSRSEMNVSTLELGDSALYLCASSLGGRASYEQYFGPGTRLTVT.

The rearrangement links TRBV7-9 to TRBJ2-7; no clear D. V lost 1 base, J lost 1 base, and 5 bases lay in between. The CDR3 totals 13 residues. From germline, CDR1 is SEHNR and CDR2 FQNEAQ (reference sequence). The CDR3 sequence: CASSLVASYEQYF. The CDR3 nucleotides read TGTGCCAGCAGCTTAGTTGCGTCCTACGAGCAGTACTTC.

The V call is TRBV29-1, the J call TRBJ2-2, with no clear D. Germline V gene data show CDR1 as SQVTM and CDR2 as ANQGSEA. The CDR3 runs 12 residues. Trimming pared 3 bases from V and 1 base from J, leaving 3 bases between. The CDR3: CSVDWNTGELFF. CDR3 in DNA: TGCAGCGTTGATTGGAACACCGGGGAGCTGTTTTTT.

The chain links TRBV9 to TRBJ2-7, with 9 nucleotides matching TRBD1. Germline CDR1 reads SGDLS; CDR2 reads YYNGEE. CDR3 length: 15 amino acids. V was clipped by 3 bases and J by 5 bases; unmatched bases: 9. The CDR3 DNA is TGTGCCAGCAGCGCCGGGTTGACAGGGGGTCACGAGCAGTACTTC. This encodes CASSAGLTGGHEQYF.

The chain couples TRBV5-1 to TRBJ2-5, with a weak D call TRBD2 (6 bases). The CDR3 consists of 16 residues. Germline assignment: CDR1 SGHRS and CDR2 YFSETQ. Trimming removed 0 bases from V and 4 bases from J, with 16 bases in between. The CDR3 sequence is CASSLDRTGTGETQYF. CDR3 DNA sequence: TGCGCCAGCAGCTTGGACAGGACCGGGACTGGAGAGACCCAGTACTTC.

The chain is built from TRBV7-7 and TRBJ2-1, with D maybe TRBD1 (5 bases). This CDR3 contains 14 residues. Per germline, CDR1 SSHAT and CDR2 FNYEAQ (reference sequence). V lost 5 bases and J 8 bases, leaving 16 bases between the germline ends. Here the CDR3 reads CASSPPGSIDEQFF. The CDR3 bases are TGTGCCAGCAGCCCCCCAGGGTCGATCGATGAGCAGTTCTTC.

V and J are TRBV7-3 and TRBJ2-3, with 7 positions matching TRBD2. The CDR3 has 15 amino acids. Germline assignment: CDR1 SGHTA and CDR2 FQGTGA. Trimming took 2 bases from V and 4 from J; bases not matched to a gene: 6. The CDR3 here is CASSLVGGPSDTQYF. CDR3 DNA: TGTGCCAGCAGCTTAGTGGGAGGGCCGTCAGATACGCAGTATTTT.

The chain employs TRBV4-1 and TRBJ1-3; the match to TRBD1 covers 7 bases. The CDR3 has 15 residues. V shed 0 bases, J shed 2 bases, and the junction held 1 base outside the gene matches. Germline loops: CDR1 MGHRA, CDR2 YSYEKL. The DNA of the CDR3 is TGCGCCAGCAGCCAAGATCAGGGGGCTGGAAACACCATATATTTT. Its protein is CASSQDQGAGNTIYF.